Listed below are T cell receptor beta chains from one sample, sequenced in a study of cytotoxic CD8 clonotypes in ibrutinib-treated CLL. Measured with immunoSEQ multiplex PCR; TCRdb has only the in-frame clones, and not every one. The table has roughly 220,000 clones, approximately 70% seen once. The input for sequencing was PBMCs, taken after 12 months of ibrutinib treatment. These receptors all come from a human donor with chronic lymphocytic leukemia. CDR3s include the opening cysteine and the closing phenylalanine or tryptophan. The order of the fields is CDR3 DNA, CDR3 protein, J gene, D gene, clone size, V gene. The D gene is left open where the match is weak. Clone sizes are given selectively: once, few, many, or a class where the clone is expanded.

cdr3_nt: TGCGCCAGCAGCTCGAAGGGAGGAAACACCATATATTTT
cdr3_aa: CASSSKGGNTIYF
j_call: TRBJ1-3
d_call: -
clone_size: -
v_call: TRBV5-1

cdr3_nt: TGTGCCAGCAGCGACGCCGGGACAGGGGCCGCCTCCTACGAGCAGTACTTC
cdr3_aa: CASSDAGTGAASYEQYF
j_call: TRBJ2-7
d_call: TRBD1
clone_size: -
v_call: TRBV2

cdr3_nt: TGTGCCAGCAGCCATGGGGACAGCCTGAACACCGGGGAGCTGTTTTTT
cdr3_aa: CASSHGDSLNTGELFF
j_call: TRBJ2-2
d_call: TRBD1
clone_size: -
v_call: TRBV4-2

cdr3_nt: TGTGCCAGTAAGGGGACAGGGGGCTCTCGCACTGAAGCTTTCTTT
cdr3_aa: CASKGTGGSRTEAFF
j_call: TRBJ1-1
d_call: TRBD1
clone_size: -
v_call: TRBV19

cdr3_nt: TGCGCCAGCAGCTTGAGTGTTGGCGGGGGGACCCCGGGGTACAATGAGCAGTTCTTC
cdr3_aa: CASSLSVGGGTPGYNEQFF
j_call: TRBJ2-1
d_call: TRBD2
clone_size: -
v_call: TRBV5-1

cdr3_nt: TGTGCCAGCAGTTCCCAACTAGGAGATACGCAGTATTTT
cdr3_aa: CASSSQLGDTQYF
j_call: TRBJ2-3
d_call: -
clone_size: -
v_call: TRBV27

cdr3_nt: TGTGCCAGTATGGGCAGGGTACCCTACGAGCAGTACTTC
cdr3_aa: CASMGRVPYEQYF
j_call: TRBJ2-7
d_call: -
clone_size: -
v_call: TRBV19

cdr3_nt: TGTGCCAGCAGTACGGACCACACCGGCACTGAAGCTTTCTTT
cdr3_aa: CASSTDHTGTEAFF
j_call: TRBJ1-1
d_call: -
clone_size: -
v_call: TRBV6-5

cdr3_nt: TGCGCCAGCAGGTTCGACTTTAATTCACCCCTCCACTTT
cdr3_aa: CASRFDFNSPLHF
j_call: TRBJ1-6
d_call: -
clone_size: few
v_call: TRBV10-1

cdr3_nt: TGTGCCAGCAGCGTAGGAGGGTCAGGGTCCACTGAAGCTTTCTTT
cdr3_aa: CASSVGGSGSTEAFF
j_call: TRBJ1-1
d_call: -
clone_size: once
v_call: TRBV9

cdr3_nt: TGTGCCAGCAGCCCAACGGGACTATTCTATGGCTACACCTTC
cdr3_aa: CASSPTGLFYGYTF
j_call: TRBJ1-2
d_call: -
clone_size: -
v_call: TRBV11-2

cdr3_nt: TGTGCCACTAATAGCGGACAGACGAACACTGAAGCTTTCTTT
cdr3_aa: CATNSGQTNTEAFF
j_call: TRBJ1-1
d_call: -
clone_size: -
v_call: TRBV30

cdr3_nt: TGTGCCAGCAGCTTCCAGACAGGGGGGCAAGAGACCCAGTACTTC
cdr3_aa: CASSFQTGGQETQYF
j_call: TRBJ2-5
d_call: TRBD1
clone_size: -
v_call: TRBV7-2

cdr3_nt: TGTGCCAGCAGTCGGACAGGGGCCAATTACAATGAGCAGTTCTTC
cdr3_aa: CASSRTGANYNEQFF
j_call: TRBJ2-1
d_call: TRBD1
clone_size: -
v_call: TRBV6-5

cdr3_nt: TGCAGCGCTGACCCCCGGTTGGGACAGGGCAATCAGCCCCAGCATTTT
cdr3_aa: CSADPRLGQGNQPQHF
j_call: TRBJ1-5
d_call: TRBD1
clone_size: -
v_call: TRBV29-1

cdr3_nt: TGTGCCAGCAGCCCAAGATTTAACTATGGCTACACCTTC
cdr3_aa: CASSPRFNYGYTF
j_call: TRBJ1-2
d_call: -
clone_size: once
v_call: TRBV4-2

cdr3_nt: TGTGCCAGCAGCTTCTTCCGGTCTAATGAAAAACTGTTTTTT
cdr3_aa: CASSFFRSNEKLFF
j_call: TRBJ1-4
d_call: -
clone_size: -
v_call: TRBV7-8

cdr3_nt: TGTGCCAGCAGTGAGGACGGAAGCAACTATGGCTACACCTTC
cdr3_aa: CASSEDGSNYGYTF
j_call: TRBJ1-2
d_call: -
clone_size: many
v_call: TRBV2

cdr3_nt: TGTGCCTGGAGTGCGGAACAATCAACAGGGGTTCCCACTGAAGCTTTCTTT
cdr3_aa: CAWSAEQSTGVPTEAFF
j_call: TRBJ1-1
d_call: TRBD1
clone_size: -
v_call: TRBV30

cdr3_nt: TGTGCCTGGAGTGTACGTTCCGGGAGATACAGGACCGGGGAGCTGTTTTTT
cdr3_aa: CAWSVRSGRYRTGELFF
j_call: TRBJ2-2
d_call: -
clone_size: -
v_call: TRBV30

cdr3_nt: TGTGCCAGCAGCTTAGCGGGGTATAGCGGGAGTACAGATACGCAGTATTTT
cdr3_aa: CASSLAGYSGSTDTQYF
j_call: TRBJ2-3
d_call: TRBD2
clone_size: few
v_call: TRBV7-8

cdr3_nt: TGTGCCAGCAGCCGTCGGGACGTGCCCTCTGGGGCCAACGTCCTGACTTTC
cdr3_aa: CASSRRDVPSGANVLTF
j_call: TRBJ2-6
d_call: -
clone_size: -
v_call: TRBV5-6

cdr3_nt: TGTGCCAGCCCCTCCGACGGGAGGGGAGAGACCCAGTACTTC
cdr3_aa: CASPSDGRGETQYF
j_call: TRBJ2-5
d_call: TRBD2
clone_size: -
v_call: TRBV7-9

cdr3_nt: TGCGCCAGCAGCCCCTCGCCCGGGACAGAGGACGAGCAGTACTTC
cdr3_aa: CASSPSPGTEDEQYF
j_call: TRBJ2-7
d_call: TRBD1
clone_size: -
v_call: TRBV5-1

cdr3_nt: TGTGCCAGCAGTACAGGGTCGCCGTATGGCTACACCTTC
cdr3_aa: CASSTGSPYGYTF
j_call: TRBJ1-2
d_call: -
clone_size: -
v_call: TRBV7-2

cdr3_nt: TGTGCCAGCAGCGTTGGGGACAGGGCTAATGGCTACACCTTC
cdr3_aa: CASSVGDRANGYTF
j_call: TRBJ1-2
d_call: TRBD1
clone_size: -
v_call: TRBV7-8

cdr3_nt: TGTGCCAGCAGCCCCTGGACAGGGGTCGCCTACGAGCAGTACTTC
cdr3_aa: CASSPWTGVAYEQYF
j_call: TRBJ2-7
d_call: TRBD1
clone_size: once
v_call: TRBV11-2

cdr3_nt: TGTGCCAGCAGTTTCATCCGGGACGGTGGAGCGGATACGCAGTATTTT
cdr3_aa: CASSFIRDGGADTQYF
j_call: TRBJ2-3
d_call: -
clone_size: -
v_call: TRBV7-2

cdr3_nt: TGTGCCAGCAGGTCACTAGCGGTAGCAGTGAATACGCAGTATTTT
cdr3_aa: CASRSLAVAVNTQYF
j_call: TRBJ2-3
d_call: TRBD2
clone_size: -
v_call: TRBV7-2

cdr3_nt: TGTGCCAGCAGCCCTCGAACGAGGGGGAATGAGCAGTTCTTC
cdr3_aa: CASSPRTRGNEQFF
j_call: TRBJ2-1
d_call: -
clone_size: -
v_call: TRBV11-2

cdr3_nt: TGCGCCAGCCAAGGGACCGGCGACGAGCAGTACTTC
cdr3_aa: CASQGTGDEQYF
j_call: TRBJ2-7
d_call: -
clone_size: few
v_call: TRBV5-1

cdr3_nt: TGTGCCAGCAGTGAAGAAGGGTTCTATGGCTACACCTTC
cdr3_aa: CASSEEGFYGYTF
j_call: TRBJ1-2
d_call: -
clone_size: -
v_call: TRBV2

cdr3_nt: TGTGCCAGCAGTTACTCGAGGACAGCGAACACCGGGGAGCTGTTTTTT
cdr3_aa: CASSYSRTANTGELFF
j_call: TRBJ2-2
d_call: -
clone_size: -
v_call: TRBV6-5

cdr3_nt: TGTGCCAGCAGTCGGGAGGTTGGGGCCAACGTCCTGACTTTC
cdr3_aa: CASSREVGANVLTF
j_call: TRBJ2-6
d_call: TRBD2
clone_size: -
v_call: TRBV5-4

cdr3_nt: TGTGCCAGCAGTGTCGGACAGGCCTACGAGCAGTACTTC
cdr3_aa: CASSVGQAYEQYF
j_call: TRBJ2-7
d_call: TRBD1
clone_size: -
v_call: TRBV6-1

cdr3_nt: TGTGCCAGCAGTTACGGACGGTCCTACAATGAGCAGTTCTTC
cdr3_aa: CASSYGRSYNEQFF
j_call: TRBJ2-1
d_call: -
clone_size: -
v_call: TRBV6-5

cdr3_nt: TGTGCCAGCAGAAAAGACGTTAGCTCTGGAAACACCATATATTTT
cdr3_aa: CASRKDVSSGNTIYF
j_call: TRBJ1-3
d_call: -
clone_size: -
v_call: TRBV6-5

cdr3_nt: TGTGCCACCGCGAGACAGAGCAATCAGCCCCAGCATTTT
cdr3_aa: CATARQSNQPQHF
j_call: TRBJ1-5
d_call: -
clone_size: -
v_call: TRBV7-2

cdr3_nt: TGCAGCGTTGATTTGGGACAGGCTTTCAATGAGCAGTTCTTC
cdr3_aa: CSVDLGQAFNEQFF
j_call: TRBJ2-1
d_call: TRBD1
clone_size: -
v_call: TRBV29-1

cdr3_nt: TGTGCCAGCAGTGCGTTGGGGTGGGGCAATCAGCCCCAGCATTTT
cdr3_aa: CASSALGWGNQPQHF
j_call: TRBJ1-5
d_call: -
clone_size: few
v_call: TRBV6-1

cdr3_nt: TGTGCCAGCGCCACTAGCGGGAGTTCCTACAATGAGCAGTTCTTC
cdr3_aa: CASATSGSSYNEQFF
j_call: TRBJ2-1
d_call: TRBD2
clone_size: few
v_call: TRBV9

cdr3_nt: TGCGCCAGCAGCCCGGCCGGGACTAGCGGGAGGGCCCACAATGAGCAGTTCTTC
cdr3_aa: CASSPAGTSGRAHNEQFF
j_call: TRBJ2-1
d_call: TRBD2
clone_size: -
v_call: TRBV5-1

cdr3_nt: TGTGCCAGCAGCCCCCAGGCGCAGGGTGGTGAAAAACTGTTTTTT
cdr3_aa: CASSPQAQGGEKLFF
j_call: TRBJ1-4
d_call: -
clone_size: once
v_call: TRBV7-2

cdr3_nt: TGTGCCAGCAGTGAATTGGATAGCCTTGAGCAGTTCTTC
cdr3_aa: CASSELDSLEQFF
j_call: TRBJ2-1
d_call: -
clone_size: -
v_call: TRBV25-1

cdr3_nt: TGTGCCAGCAGCGTAGTAGGGACAGTAGCTAACTATGGCTACACCTTC
cdr3_aa: CASSVVGTVANYGYTF
j_call: TRBJ1-2
d_call: TRBD1
clone_size: -
v_call: TRBV9

cdr3_nt: TGTGCCAGCAGCTTTTTCCAGGGGGCCACAACAGATACGCAGTATTTT
cdr3_aa: CASSFFQGATTDTQYF
j_call: TRBJ2-3
d_call: TRBD1
clone_size: -
v_call: TRBV5-4

cdr3_nt: TGTGCCAGCAGCGTAGACCAGGGAAACTATGGCTACACCTTC
cdr3_aa: CASSVDQGNYGYTF
j_call: TRBJ1-2
d_call: -
clone_size: -
v_call: TRBV9

cdr3_nt: TGTGCCTGGAGTGTAAGCGGGGTGGGCTACGAGCAGTACTTC
cdr3_aa: CAWSVSGVGYEQYF
j_call: TRBJ2-7
d_call: TRBD2
clone_size: -
v_call: TRBV30

cdr3_nt: TGTGCCAGCAGCGCCGGGACAGCCAGGAACACCGGGGAGCTGTTTTTT
cdr3_aa: CASSAGTARNTGELFF
j_call: TRBJ2-2
d_call: TRBD1
clone_size: -
v_call: TRBV2

cdr3_nt: TGTGCCAGCAGTCTAATCCAGGGCTACGAGCAGTACTTC
cdr3_aa: CASSLIQGYEQYF
j_call: TRBJ2-7
d_call: -
clone_size: -
v_call: TRBV7-2

cdr3_nt: TGTGCCAGCAGCGCAGGGTCCGTTAACACCATATATTTT
cdr3_aa: CASSAGSVNTIYF
j_call: TRBJ1-3
d_call: -
clone_size: -
v_call: TRBV6-5

cdr3_nt: TGTGCCAGCAGCAACCCCTCCGGAATGGACGAAAAACTGTTTTTT
cdr3_aa: CASSNPSGMDEKLFF
j_call: TRBJ1-4
d_call: -
clone_size: -
v_call: TRBV6-5

cdr3_nt: TGTGCCAGCAGCGGTGTCAGCTATAACACCGGGGAGCTGTTTTTT
cdr3_aa: CASSGVSYNTGELFF
j_call: TRBJ2-2
d_call: -
clone_size: -
v_call: TRBV9

cdr3_nt: TGTGCCAGCAGTTTATATCTGTGGGCGGACGAGCAGTACTTC
cdr3_aa: CASSLYLWADEQYF
j_call: TRBJ2-7
d_call: -
clone_size: once
v_call: TRBV27

cdr3_nt: TGCGCCAGCGGTCCCTCGGTCTCGGTCGGCATTCAGGGAGGCTACACCTTC
cdr3_aa: CASGPSVSVGIQGGYTF
j_call: TRBJ1-2
d_call: -
clone_size: once
v_call: TRBV4-1

cdr3_nt: TGTGCCTGGAGTGTAGGAGGGACGGCTAGAAAGACCCAGTACTTC
cdr3_aa: CAWSVGGTARKTQYF
j_call: TRBJ2-5
d_call: -
clone_size: -
v_call: TRBV30

cdr3_nt: TGTGCCATCACCCGTTTAAAGACTTCACCCCTCCACTTT
cdr3_aa: CAITRLKTSPLHF
j_call: TRBJ1-6
d_call: -
clone_size: -
v_call: TRBV10-3